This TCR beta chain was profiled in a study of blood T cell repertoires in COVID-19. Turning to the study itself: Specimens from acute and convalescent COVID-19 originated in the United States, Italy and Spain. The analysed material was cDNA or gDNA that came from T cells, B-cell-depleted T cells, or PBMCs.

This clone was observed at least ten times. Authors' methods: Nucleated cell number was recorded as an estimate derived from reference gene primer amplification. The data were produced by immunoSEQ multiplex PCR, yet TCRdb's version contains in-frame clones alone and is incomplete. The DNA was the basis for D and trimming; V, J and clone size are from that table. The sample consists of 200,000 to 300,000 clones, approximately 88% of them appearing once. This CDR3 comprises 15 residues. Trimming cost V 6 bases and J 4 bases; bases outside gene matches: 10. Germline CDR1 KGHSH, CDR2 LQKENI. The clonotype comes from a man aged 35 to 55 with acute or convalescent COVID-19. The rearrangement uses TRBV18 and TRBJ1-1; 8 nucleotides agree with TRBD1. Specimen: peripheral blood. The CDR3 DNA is TGTGCCAGCTCCCTCACCGACAGGGGCTCCACTGAAGCTTTCTTT. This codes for CASSLTDRGSTEAFF.